The entry below gives a single T cell receptor (beta chain) sequence along with its context. The antigen is not known. Each sample had at least 6.5 million PBMCs isolated. The CDR3 consists of 17 residues. The germline V and J ends were trimmed by 2 bases and 7 bases, with 24 bases remaining between them. From germline, CDR1 is MNHEY and CDR2 SVGEGT. The record originates from a study of blood T cells in healthy people across ages. Notes on the study in general: The long-lived group displayed more naive CD4+ cells, plus higher diversity, than the aged donors did. The study lacked donor CMV status, which possibly confounded expanded clonotype changes. TCR beta diversity, measured per million T cells, fell in a roughly linear way with age.

Sample-barcoded 5' priming and a J-beta primer mix drove a second PCR of roughly 6 to 12 cycles. TCRdb re-analysed the 5' RACE reads in MiXCR, keeping a single row per CDR3 protein. The table records 650,000 to 800,000 distinct CDR3 sequences, roughly 44% of them present only once. Sequenced material: blood. The receptor was derived from a man between 60 and 75 years old in good health. The chain uses TRBV6-2 or TRBV6-3 and TRBJ2-7; D may be TRBD2 (6 bases). CDR3 amino acids: CASSYDLDGSSCNEQYF. For the CDR3, the DNA is TGTGCCAGCAGTTACGATCTAGACGGGAGCTCCTGCAATGAGCAGTACTTC.